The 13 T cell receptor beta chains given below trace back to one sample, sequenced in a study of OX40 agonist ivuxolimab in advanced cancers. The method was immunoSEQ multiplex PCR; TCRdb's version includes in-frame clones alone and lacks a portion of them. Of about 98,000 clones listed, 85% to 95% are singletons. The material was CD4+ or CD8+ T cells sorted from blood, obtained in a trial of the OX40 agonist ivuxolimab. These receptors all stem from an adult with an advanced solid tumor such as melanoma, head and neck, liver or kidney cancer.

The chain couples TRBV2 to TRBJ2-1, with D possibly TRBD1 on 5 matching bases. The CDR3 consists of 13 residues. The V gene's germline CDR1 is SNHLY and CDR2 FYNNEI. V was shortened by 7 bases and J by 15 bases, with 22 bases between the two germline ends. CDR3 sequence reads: CASMEGQDTGRFF. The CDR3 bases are TGTGCCAGCATGGAAGGGCAGGACACCGGCCGGTTCTTC.

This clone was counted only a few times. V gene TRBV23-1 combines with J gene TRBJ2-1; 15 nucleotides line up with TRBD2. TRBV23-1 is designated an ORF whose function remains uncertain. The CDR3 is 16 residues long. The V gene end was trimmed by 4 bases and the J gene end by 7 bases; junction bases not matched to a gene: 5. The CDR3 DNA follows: TGCGCCAGCAGTCCCCTCGGGACTAGCGGGGGGAATGAGCAGTTCTTC. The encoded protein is CASSPLGTSGGNEQFF.

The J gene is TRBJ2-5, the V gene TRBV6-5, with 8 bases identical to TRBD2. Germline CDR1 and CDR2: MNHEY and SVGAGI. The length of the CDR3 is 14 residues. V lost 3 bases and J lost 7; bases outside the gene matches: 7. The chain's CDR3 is CASSYNAAGGTQYF. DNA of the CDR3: TGTGCCAGCAGTTATAACGCGGCGGGGGGGACCCAGTACTTC.

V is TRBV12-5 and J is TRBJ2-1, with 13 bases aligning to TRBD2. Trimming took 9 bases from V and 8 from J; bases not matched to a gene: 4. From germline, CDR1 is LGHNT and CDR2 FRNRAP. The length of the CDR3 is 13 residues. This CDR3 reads CASRTSGGDEQFF. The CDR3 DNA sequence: TGTGCTAGCAGGACTAGCGGGGGTGATGAGCAGTTCTTC.

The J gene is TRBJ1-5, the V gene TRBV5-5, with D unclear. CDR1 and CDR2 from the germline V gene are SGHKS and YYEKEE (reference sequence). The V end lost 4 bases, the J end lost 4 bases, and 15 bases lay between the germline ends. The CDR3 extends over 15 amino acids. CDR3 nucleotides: TGTGCCAGCAGCCTTGGTCTTTTCGGTAATCAGCCCCAGCATTTT. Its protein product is CASSLGLFGNQPQHF. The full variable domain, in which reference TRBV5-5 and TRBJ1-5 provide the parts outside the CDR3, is DAGVTQSPTHLIKTRGQQVTLRCSPISGHKSVSWYQQVLGQGPQFIFQYYEKEERGRGNFPDRFSARQFPNYSSELNVNALLLGDSALYLCASSLGLFGNQPQHFGDGTRLSIL.

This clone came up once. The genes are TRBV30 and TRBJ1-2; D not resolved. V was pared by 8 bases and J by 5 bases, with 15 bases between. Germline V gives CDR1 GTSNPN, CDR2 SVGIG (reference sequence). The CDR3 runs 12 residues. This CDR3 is CAGVGSSYGYTF. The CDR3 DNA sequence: TGTGCCGGGGTGGGTTCCTCATATGGCTACACCTTC.

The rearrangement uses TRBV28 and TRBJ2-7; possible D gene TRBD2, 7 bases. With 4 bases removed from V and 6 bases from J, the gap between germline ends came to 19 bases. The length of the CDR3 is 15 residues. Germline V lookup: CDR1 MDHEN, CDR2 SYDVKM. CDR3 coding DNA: TGTGCCAGCAGTTCCCGGCCGAGGGGGGGTGGCGAGCAGTACTTC. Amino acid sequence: CASSSRPRGGGEQYF. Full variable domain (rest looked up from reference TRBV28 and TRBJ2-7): DVKVTQSSRYLVKRTGEKVFLECVQDMDHENMFWYRQDPGLGLRLIYFSYDVKMKEKGDIPEGYSVSREKKERFSLILESASTNQTSMYLCASSSRPRGGGEQYFGPGTRLTVT.

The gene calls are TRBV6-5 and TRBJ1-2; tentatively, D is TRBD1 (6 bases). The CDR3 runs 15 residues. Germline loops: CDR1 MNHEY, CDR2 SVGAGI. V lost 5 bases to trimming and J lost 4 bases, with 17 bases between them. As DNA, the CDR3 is TGTGCCAGCAGTACACCGGACAGAGGGCCCTATGGCTACACCTTC. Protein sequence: CASSTPDRGPYGYTF.

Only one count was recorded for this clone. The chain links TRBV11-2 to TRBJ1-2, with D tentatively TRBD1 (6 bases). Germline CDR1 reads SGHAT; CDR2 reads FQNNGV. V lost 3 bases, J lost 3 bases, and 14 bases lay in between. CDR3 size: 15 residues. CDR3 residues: CASSFTGAPYYGYTF. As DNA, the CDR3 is TGTGCCAGCAGCTTTACGGGGGCCCCCTACTATGGCTACACCTTC.

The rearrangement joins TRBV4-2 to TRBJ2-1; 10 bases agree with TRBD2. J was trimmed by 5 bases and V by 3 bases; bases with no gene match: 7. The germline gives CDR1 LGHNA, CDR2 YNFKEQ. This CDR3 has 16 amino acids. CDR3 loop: CASSQGLAGDHNEQFF. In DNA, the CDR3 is TGTGCCAGCAGCCAGGGTCTAGCGGGAGATCACAATGAGCAGTTCTTC.

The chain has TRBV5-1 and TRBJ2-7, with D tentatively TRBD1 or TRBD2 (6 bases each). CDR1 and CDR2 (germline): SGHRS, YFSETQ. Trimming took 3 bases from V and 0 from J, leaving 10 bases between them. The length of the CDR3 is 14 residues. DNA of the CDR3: TGCGCCAGCAGCTGGGGGGCAGGCTCCTACGAGCAGTACGTC. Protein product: CASSWGAGSYEQYV.

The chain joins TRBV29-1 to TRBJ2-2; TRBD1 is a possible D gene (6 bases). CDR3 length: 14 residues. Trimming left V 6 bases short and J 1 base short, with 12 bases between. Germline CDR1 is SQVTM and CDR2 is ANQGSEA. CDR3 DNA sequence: TGCAGCGTCGTAAAGGGACAGAACACCGGGGAGCTGTTTTTT. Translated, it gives CSVVKGQNTGELFF.

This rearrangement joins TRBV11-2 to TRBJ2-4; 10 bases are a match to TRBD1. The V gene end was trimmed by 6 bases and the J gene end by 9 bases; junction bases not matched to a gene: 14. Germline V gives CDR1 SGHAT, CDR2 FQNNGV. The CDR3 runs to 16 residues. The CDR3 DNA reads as TGTGCCAGCAGTTCGGGACAGGGGAAGGGGACAGTCATTCAGTACTTC. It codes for CASSSGQGKGTVIQYF.